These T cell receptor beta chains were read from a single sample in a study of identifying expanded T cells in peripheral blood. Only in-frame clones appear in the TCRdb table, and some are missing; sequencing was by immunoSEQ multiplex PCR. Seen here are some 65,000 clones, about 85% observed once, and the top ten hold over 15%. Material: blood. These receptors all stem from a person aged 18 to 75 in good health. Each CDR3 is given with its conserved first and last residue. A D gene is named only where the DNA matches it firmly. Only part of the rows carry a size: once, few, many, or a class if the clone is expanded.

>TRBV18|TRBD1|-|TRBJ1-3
CASSLDREGTGNTIYF
TGTGCCAGCTCACTCGACAGGGAGGGCACTGGAAACACCATATATTTT
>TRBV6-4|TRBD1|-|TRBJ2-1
CASSDRYRDRVHNEQFF
TGTGCCAGCAGTGACCGATACCGGGACAGGGTACACAATGAGCAGTTCTTC
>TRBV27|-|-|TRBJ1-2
CASRSGPNYGYTF
TGTGCCAGCAGGTCGGGACCGAACTATGGCTACACCTTC
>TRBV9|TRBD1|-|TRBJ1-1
CASSRGQGVTEAFF
TGTGCCAGCAGCCGGGGGCAGGGGGTCACTGAAGCTTTCTTT
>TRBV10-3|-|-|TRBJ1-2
CAVGGYTF
TGTGCCGTAGGGGGCTACACCTTC
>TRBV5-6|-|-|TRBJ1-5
CASSVAGIREPQHF
TGTGCCAGCAGCGTCGCGGGGATCCGAGAGCCCCAGCATTTT
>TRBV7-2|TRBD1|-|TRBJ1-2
CASSGDRSGGYTF
TGTGCCAGCAGCGGGGACAGGTCAGGCGGCTACACCTTC
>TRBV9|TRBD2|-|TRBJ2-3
CASSALLAGGSTQYF
TGTGCCAGCAGCGCGCTACTAGCGGGAGGCTCTACGCAGTATTTT
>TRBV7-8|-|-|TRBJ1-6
CASGADNSPLHF
TGTGCCAGCGGGGCGGATAATTCACCCCTCCACTTT
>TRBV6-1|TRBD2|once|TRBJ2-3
CASSTAGVGMQYF
TGTGCCAGCAGTACCGCGGGAGTGGGGATGCAGTATTTT
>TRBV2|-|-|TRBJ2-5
CASRAGRQVGETQYF
TGTGCCAGCAGGGCCGGACGCCAGGTCGGGGAGACCCAGTACTTC
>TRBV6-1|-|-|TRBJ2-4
CASRVGAGSKNIQYF
TGTGCCAGCAGGGTAGGGGCGGGTTCCAAAAACATTCAGTACTTC
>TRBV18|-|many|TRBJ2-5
CASSSGLKETQYF
TGTGCCAGCTCATCGGGACTGAAAGAGACCCAGTACTTC
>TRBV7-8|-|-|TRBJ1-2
CASSLNLQDGYTF
TGTGCCAGCAGCTTAAATTTACAGGATGGCTACACCTTC
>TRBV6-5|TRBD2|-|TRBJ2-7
CASSYSLLAGVRLYF
TGTGCCAGCAGTTACTCGCTTTTAGCGGGAGTACGCCTGTACTTC
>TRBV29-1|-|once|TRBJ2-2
CSVERGDTGELFF
TGCAGCGTTGAAAGGGGGGACACCGGGGAGCTGTTTTTT
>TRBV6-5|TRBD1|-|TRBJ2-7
CASSSGGEQYF
TGTGCCAGCAGTTCAGGGGGTGAGCAGTACTTC
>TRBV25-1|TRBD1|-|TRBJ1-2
CASSESYRGRIGYTF
TGTGCCAGCAGTGAATCTTACAGGGGGAGAATTGGCTACACCTTC
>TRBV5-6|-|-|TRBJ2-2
CASNLMNRYTGELFF
TGTGCCAGCAATCTGATGAACCGGTACACCGGGGAGCTGTTTTTT
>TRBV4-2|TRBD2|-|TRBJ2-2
CASSQRTGTSGSFSKSGELFF
TGTGCCAGCAGCCAACGAACCGGGACTAGCGGGAGTTTTTCTAAGTCCGGGGAGCTGTTTTTT
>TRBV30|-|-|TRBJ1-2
CAWSHPNVKANYGYTF
TGTGCCTGGAGCCATCCGAACGTAAAAGCTAACTATGGCTACACCTTC
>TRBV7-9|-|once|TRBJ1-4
CASSLEGLAEKLFF
TGTGCCAGCAGCTTAGAGGGACTAGCTGAAAAACTGTTTTTT
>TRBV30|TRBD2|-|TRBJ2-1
CAWAKPGLAGHNEQFF
TGTGCCTGGGCGAAACCGGGACTAGCGGGCCACAATGAGCAGTTCTTC
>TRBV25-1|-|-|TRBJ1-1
CASSRGLNTEAFF
TGTGCCAGCAGCAGGGGTCTCAACACTGAAGCTTTCTTT
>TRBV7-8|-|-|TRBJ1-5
CASSLTGNQPQHF
TGTGCCAGCAGCTTAACCGGCAATCAGCCCCAGCATTTT
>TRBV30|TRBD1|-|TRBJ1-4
CAWKKGQTFNEKLFF
TGTGCCTGGAAGAAGGGACAGACCTTTAATGAAAAACTGTTTTTT
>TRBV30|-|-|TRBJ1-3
CAWKRANSGNTIYF
TGTGCCTGGAAAAGGGCCAACTCTGGAAACACCATATATTTT
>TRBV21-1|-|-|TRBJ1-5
CASSKAKGDRHNQPQHF
TGTGCCAGCAGCAAAGCGAAGGGAGACAGGCACAATCAGCCCCAGCATTTT
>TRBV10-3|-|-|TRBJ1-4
CAISQGPLGKLFF
TGTGCCATCTCCCAGGGCCCCTTAGGAAAACTGTTTTTT
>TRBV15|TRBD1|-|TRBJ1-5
CATSSRGNQPQHF
TGTGCCACCAGCAGCAGGGGGAATCAGCCCCAGCATTTT
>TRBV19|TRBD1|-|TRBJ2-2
CASRVVAGGQGGELFF
TGTGCCAGCCGAGTCGTGGCAGGGGGCCAAGGCGGGGAGCTGTTTTTT
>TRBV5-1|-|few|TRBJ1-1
CASSSRTQAFF
TGCGCCAGCAGCTCGCGGACACAAGCTTTCTTT
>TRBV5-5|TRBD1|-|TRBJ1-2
CASSLGTGNYGYTF
TGTGCCAGCAGCTTAGGGACAGGGAACTATGGCTACACCTTC
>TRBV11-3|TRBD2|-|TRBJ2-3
CASSFHPGLAGIRVTDTQYF
TGTGCCAGCAGCTTTCATCCCGGACTAGCGGGGATTCGGGTCACAGATACGCAGTATTTT
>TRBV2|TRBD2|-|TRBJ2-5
CASRISGNARETQYF
TGTGCCAGCCGGATAAGCGGGAACGCCAGGGAGACCCAGTACTTC
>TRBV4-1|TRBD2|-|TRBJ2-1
CASSLHSGGETSYNEQFF
TGCGCCAGCAGCCTCCATAGCGGGGGGGAAACGTCCTACAATGAGCAGTTCTTC
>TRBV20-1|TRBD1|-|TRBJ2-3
CMQGALDTQYF
TGCATGCAGGGGGCTTTGGATACGCAGTATTTT
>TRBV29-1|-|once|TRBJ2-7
CSVEGQGNEQYF
TGCAGCGTTGAAGGGCAGGGCAACGAGCAGTACTTC
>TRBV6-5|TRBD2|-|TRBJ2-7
CASSYSLAGVRYF
TGTGCCAGCAGTTACTCGTTAGCGGGAGTTCGGTACTTC
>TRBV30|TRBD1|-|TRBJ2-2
CAWSADRGRELFF
TGTGCCTGGAGCGCTGACAGGGGCAGGGAGCTGTTTTTT
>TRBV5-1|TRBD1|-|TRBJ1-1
CASSSTGGIEAFF
TGCGCCAGCAGCTCCACAGGGGGCATAGAAGCTTTCTTT
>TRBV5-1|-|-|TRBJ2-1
CASSSRTADNEQFF
TGCGCCAGCAGCTCCCGGACAGCCGACAATGAGCAGTTCTTC
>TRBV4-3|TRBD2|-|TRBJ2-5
CASSQGAGRQETQYF
TGCGCCAGCAGCCAAGGAGCGGGAAGACAAGAGACCCAGTACTTC
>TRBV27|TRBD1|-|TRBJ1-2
CASSSGTGDGRYTF
TGTGCCAGCAGTTCAGGGACAGGGGATGGTCGCTACACCTTC
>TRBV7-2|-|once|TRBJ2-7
CASMGSRGPYEQYF
TGTGCCAGCATGGGAAGCCGGGGGCCCTACGAGCAGTACTTC
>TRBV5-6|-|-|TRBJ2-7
CASSPSLKSGEQYF
TGTGCCAGCAGCCCCTCGCTGAAGAGTGGGGAGCAGTACTTC
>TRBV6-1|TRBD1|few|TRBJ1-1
CASSVIDRGAEAFF
TGTGCCAGCAGTGTAATTGACAGGGGGGCTGAAGCTTTCTTT
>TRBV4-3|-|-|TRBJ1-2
CASSQDLLRFGSSYTF
TGCGCCAGCAGCCAAGATTTGTTACGGTTCGGCAGCAGCTACACCTTC
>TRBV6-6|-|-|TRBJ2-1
CASSYVGGEQFF
TGTGCCAGCAGTTATGTGGGCGGGGAGCAGTTCTTC
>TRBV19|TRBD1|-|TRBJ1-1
CASSMGQGNTEAFF
TGTGCCAGTAGTATGGGACAGGGGAACACTGAAGCTTTCTTT
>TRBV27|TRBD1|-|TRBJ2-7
CASSSTGTGVYEQYF
TGTGCCAGCAGTTCGACCGGGACAGGGGTTTACGAGCAGTACTTC
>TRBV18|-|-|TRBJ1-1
CASSLLGDSNTEAFF
TGTGCCAGCTCACTTTTAGGAGACAGTAACACTGAAGCTTTCTTT
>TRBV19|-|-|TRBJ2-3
CASSPLLSLSTDTQYF
TGTGCCAGTAGCCCCTTGCTCTCCCTTAGCACAGATACGCAGTATTTT
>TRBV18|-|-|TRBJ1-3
CASSPSRGRVNTIYF
TGTGCCAGCTCACCAAGCAGGGGTCGTGTAAACACCATATATTTT
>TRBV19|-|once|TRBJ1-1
CASSSPPGTSRVNTEAFF
TGTGCCAGTAGTAGCCCACCGGGGACCTCGCGGGTAAACACTGAAGCTTTCTTT
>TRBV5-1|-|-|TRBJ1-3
CASSLEPAGVSGNTIYF
TGCGCCAGCAGCTTGGAACCGGCAGGGGTATCTGGAAACACCATATATTTT
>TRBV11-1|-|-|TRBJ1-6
CASSLGTRESPLHF
TGTGCCAGCAGCCTAGGGACGAGGGAATCACCCCTCCACTTT
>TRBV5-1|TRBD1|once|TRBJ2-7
CASSSGQGVGYEQYF
TGCGCCAGCAGCTCGGGACAGGGGGTAGGATACGAGCAGTACTTC